These 9 T cell receptor beta chains were all obtained from the same sample, sequenced in a study of cytomegalovirus exposure and HLA in healthy donors. PCR was performed using 60 Vbeta and 13 Jbeta primers. Some clones are missing from TCRdb's copy, which holds only in-frame ones; the method was immunoSEQ multiplex PCR. The sample lists 65,000 to 95,000 clones; over 70% were seen once. Input material: PBMCs. Receptors were obtained from a male donor in good health and CMV-seropositive.

As DNA, the CDR3 is TGTGCCAGCAGTGCCGACAGGGATTTAGATCAGCCCCAGCATTTT. It translates to CASSADRDLDQPQHF. V is TRBV2 and J is TRBJ1-5, with 7 nucleotides matching TRBD1. This CDR3 contains 15 residues. Per the germline V gene, CDR1 is SNHLY and CDR2 is FYNNEI. The trim removed 4 bases at V and 5 bases at J, leaving 8 bases unmatched.

The chain combines TRBV7-2 with TRBJ1-5; maybe TRBD1 (5 bases). The V end lost 0 bases, the J end lost 3 bases, and 6 bases lay between the germline ends. Germline V gene lookup returns CDR1 SGHTA and CDR2 FQGNSA. The CDR3 covers 14 residues. CDR3 residues: CASSLAGANQPQHF. The CDR3 region has the DNA TGTGCCAGCAGCTTAGCAGGGGCCAATCAGCCCCAGCATTTT.

The chain has TRBV30 and TRBJ1-2, with 9 positions matching TRBD1. The CDR3 covers 13 residues. In germline, CDR1 is GTSNPN, CDR2 SVGIG (reference sequence). The trim removed 3 bases at V and 7 bases at J, leaving 6 bases unmatched. For the CDR3, the DNA is TGTGCCTGGAGCGCGGGGACAGGGTTTGGCTACACCTTC. It encodes CAWSAGTGFGYTF.

The CDR3 loop reads CASSVGGESGNTIYF. The CDR3 coding sequence is TGTGCCAGCAGCGTAGGGGGGGAATCTGGAAACACCATATATTTT. The chain combines TRBV9 with TRBJ1-3; possible D gene TRBD1, 5 bases. Trimming left V 0 bases short and J 1 base short, with 8 bases between. This CDR3 is 15 amino acids long. CDR1 and CDR2 from the germline V gene are SGDLS and YYNGEE. Looking up the rest from reference TRBV9 and TRBJ1-3 gives the full variable domain: DSGVTQTPKHLITATGQRVTLRCSPRSGDLSVYWYQQSLDQGLQFLIQYYNGEERAKGNILERFSAQQFPDLHSELNLSSLELGDSALYFCASSVGGESGNTIYFGEGSWLTVV.

This rearrangement joins TRBV7-8 to TRBJ1-2; TRBD1 agrees at 7 bases. The CDR3 is 15 residues long. Looked up from germline, CDR1 is SGHVS and CDR2 is FQNEAQ. The ends lost 4 bases at V and 4 bases at J; junction bases unmatched: 9. CDR3 sequence (DNA): TGTGCCAGCAGCTCGGCAGACAGGGTACCCTATGGCTACACCTTC. Translated, it gives CASSSADRVPYGYTF. The variable domain in full, completed from reference TRBV7-8 and TRBJ1-2, reads GAGVSQSPRYKVAKRGQDVALRCDPISGHVSLFWYQQALGQGPEFLTYFQNEAQLDKSGLPSDRFFAERPEGSVSTLKIQRTQQEDSAVYLCASSSADRVPYGYTFGSGTRLTVV.

This chain uses TRBV7-9 with TRBJ1-2; 7 bases line up with TRBD1. Per the germline V gene, CDR1 is SEHNR and CDR2 is FQNEAQ (reference sequence). The CDR3 consists of 16 residues. After removal of 1 base from V and 8 bases from J, the junction contained 13 bases not matched to a gene. The CDR3 loop is CASSLGVSGTDWGYTF. The CDR3 nucleotides read TGTGCCAGCAGCTTAGGAGTTTCAGGGACAGACTGGGGCTACACCTTC.

This chain uses TRBV27 with TRBJ1-6; 7 bases are shared with TRBD1. This CDR3 is 14 amino acids long. Germline V lookup: CDR1 MNHEY, CDR2 SMNVEV (reference sequence). V shed 3 bases and J 5 bases; nucleotides not matched to a gene: 1. The CDR3, as DNA: TGTGCCAGCAGTTTGGGACAGCATAATTCACCCCTCCACTTT. This sequence encodes CASSLGQHNSPLHF.

This sequence joins TRBV5-4 and TRBJ2-7; 7 nucleotides match TRBD1. V lost 4 bases and J lost 3; bases outside the gene matches: 10. CDR3 length equals 15 residues. In germline, CDR1 is SGHNT, CDR2 YYREEE (reference sequence). The CDR3 spells CASSLPGTDLYEQYF. For the CDR3, the DNA is TGTGCCAGCAGCCTTCCCGGGACAGACCTCTACGAGCAGTACTTC.

The chain is built from TRBV7-6 and TRBJ1-4; D is uncertain. Germline CDR1 reads SGHVS; CDR2 reads FNYEAQ. CDR3 size: 13 residues. With 6 bases removed from V and 4 bases from J, the gap between germline ends came to 9 bases. In DNA form, the CDR3 reads TGTGCCAGCAGTTCCCGGGATAATGAAAAACTGTTTTTT. As protein: CASSSRDNEKLFF.